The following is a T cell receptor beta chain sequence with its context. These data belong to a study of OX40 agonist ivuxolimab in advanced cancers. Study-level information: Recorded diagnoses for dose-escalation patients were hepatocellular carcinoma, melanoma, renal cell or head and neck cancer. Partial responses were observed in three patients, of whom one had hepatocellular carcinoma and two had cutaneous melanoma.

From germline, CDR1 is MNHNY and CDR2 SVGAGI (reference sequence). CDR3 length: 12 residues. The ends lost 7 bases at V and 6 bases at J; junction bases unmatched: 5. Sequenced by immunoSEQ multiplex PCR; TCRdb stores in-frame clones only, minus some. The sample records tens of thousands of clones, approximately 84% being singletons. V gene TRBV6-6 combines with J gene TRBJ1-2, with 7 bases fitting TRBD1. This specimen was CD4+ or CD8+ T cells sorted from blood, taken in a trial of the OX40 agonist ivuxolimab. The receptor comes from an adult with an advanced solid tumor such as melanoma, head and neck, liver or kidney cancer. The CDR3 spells CASTRGEDGYTF. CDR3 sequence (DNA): TGTGCCAGCACCAGGGGGGAGGATGGCTACACCTTC.